This T cell receptor beta chain was identified during a study of blood T cell repertoires in COVID-19 (dated by TCRdb to 2020 to 2022). For the wider study: Collaborator samples came from the United States, Italy and Spain and covered acute and convalescent phases of COVID-19. Where HLA class I and class II types were available, the types were taken from metadata supplied by the sample provider, not from assay-based typing. The samples were drawn from the first 160 participants of the ongoing ImmuneRACE study and from 1,254 subjects provided by 6 global collaborators. Sample metadata almost always included a de-identified subject ID, COVID-19 status, age in years and sex. The repertoires were made available in a free public database intended to serve as a resource for research on the immune response to SARS-CoV-2. The prospective study material was composed of cDNA or gDNA derived from T cells, B-cell-depleted T cells, or PBMCs. Subjects who had been exposed to COVID-19, were actively infected with it, or had recovered from it provided the deeply sampled blood TCRbeta repertoires that made up the dataset. Beyond this particular receptor, the publication reports: Clinical and demographic metadata were provided uncurated, with the amount varying by source and participant.

V loses 5 bases at its end and J loses 6 bases; junction bases beyond the gene matches: 6. The CDR3 numbers 13 residues from cysteine through phenylalanine. Just the 39-base CDR3 DNA is kept, in frame starting at base 1. The collaborating institutions used their own protocols to collect whole blood in K2EDTA tubes. Collaborator samples were shipped for TCRbeta analysis as frozen whole blood, isolated PBMCs, or DNA extracted from either sample type. The immunoSEQ Assay, a bias-controlled multiplex PCR, was used to amplify TCRbeta CDR3 regions from genomic DNA. The authors processed their data as follows. Within the assay, amplification of reference gene primers was used to estimate how many nucleated cells each sample contained. To quantify the absolute abundance of each unique TCRbeta CDR3 rearrangement, sequence reads were collapsed and filtered. For each sample, productive Simpson clonality was calculated by taking the square root of Simpson's diversity index across productive rearrangements. TCRdb holds this immuneACCESS table with in-frame rearrangements only. Some clones are missing; in checked studies, unresolved V genes explain under half, and the rest has no known cause. Clonal size and the V and J genes are those of that table, whereas D and trimming came from the DNA. The sample table records under 300,000 clones; roughly 80% of these occur just once. 3.4% of the sample is taken by the ten largest.

About this clone itself: What this receptor recognizes is not known. The sample holds no much larger clone one base away, and base qualities are not on file.

Sample: peripheral blood. The receptor was isolated from a woman aged 18-29 years with acute or convalescent COVID-19. The rearranged segments are TRBV12-3 or TRBV12-4 and TRBJ1-2; 7 bases in the middle match TRBD1. The DNA sequence follows: TGTGCCAGCAGTCAAGACAGGGTGAATGGCTACACCTTC. Translated, it reads CASSQDRVNGYTF.